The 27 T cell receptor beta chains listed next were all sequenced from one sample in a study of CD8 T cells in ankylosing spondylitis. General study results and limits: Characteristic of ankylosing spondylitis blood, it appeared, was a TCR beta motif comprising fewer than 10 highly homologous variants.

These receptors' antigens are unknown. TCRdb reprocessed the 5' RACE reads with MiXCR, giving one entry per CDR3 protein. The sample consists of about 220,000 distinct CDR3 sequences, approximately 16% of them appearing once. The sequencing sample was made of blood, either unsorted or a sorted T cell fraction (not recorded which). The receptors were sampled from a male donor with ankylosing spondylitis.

DNA for the CDR3: TGTGCCAGCCGCCCAGGCTCTTATGATGGCTACACCTTC. Translated: CASRPGSYDGYTF. The rearrangement joins TRBV6-1 to TRBJ1-2; D not certain. This CDR3 contains 13 residues. The V and J ends lost 8 bases and 6 bases respectively, with 16 bases between them. Germline V gives CDR1 MNHNS, CDR2 SASEGT.

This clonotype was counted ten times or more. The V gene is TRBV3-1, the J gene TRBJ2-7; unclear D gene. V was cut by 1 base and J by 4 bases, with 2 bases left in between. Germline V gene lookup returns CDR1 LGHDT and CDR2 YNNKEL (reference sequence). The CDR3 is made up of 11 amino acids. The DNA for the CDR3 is TGTGCCAGCAGCCAAGGATACGAGCAGTACTTC. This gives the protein CASSQGYEQYF.

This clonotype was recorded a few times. The DNA of the CDR3 is TGTGCCAGCAGCGTCCGCACCGGGGAGCTGTTTTTT. The encoded protein is CASSVRTGELFF. This chain uses TRBV9 with TRBJ2-2; D gene ambiguous. The CDR3 consists of 12 residues. Trimming left V 2 bases short and J 4 bases short, with 3 bases between. Germline CDR1 SGDLS, CDR2 YYNGEE.

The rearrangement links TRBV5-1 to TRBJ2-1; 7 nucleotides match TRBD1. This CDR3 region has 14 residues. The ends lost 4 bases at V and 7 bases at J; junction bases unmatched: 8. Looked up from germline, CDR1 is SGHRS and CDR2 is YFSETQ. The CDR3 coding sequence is TGCGCCAGCAGCATCCGGGACAGTGAAAATGAGCAGTTCTTC. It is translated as CASSIRDSENEQFF.

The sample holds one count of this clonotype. The CDR3 nucleotides read TGTGCCAGCAGTGACCCCCCGGGGGGCCCTAAAGAGACCCAGTACTTC. As protein: CASSDPPGGPKETQYF. The chain is built from TRBV27 and TRBJ2-5, with TRBD2 as a possible D gene (7 bases). This CDR3 contains 16 residues. Germline-derived CDR1 and CDR2 are MNHEY and SMNVEV (reference sequence). V lost 5 bases and J lost 3, with 19 bases in between.

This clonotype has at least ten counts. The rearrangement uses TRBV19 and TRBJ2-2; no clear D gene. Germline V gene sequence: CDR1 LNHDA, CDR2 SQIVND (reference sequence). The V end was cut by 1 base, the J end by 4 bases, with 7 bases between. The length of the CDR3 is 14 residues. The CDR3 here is CASSIVATTGELFF. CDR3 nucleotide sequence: TGTGCCAGTAGTATAGTGGCAACCACCGGGGAGCTGTTTTTT. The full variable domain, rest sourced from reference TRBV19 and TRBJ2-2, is DGGITQSPKYLFRKEGQNVTLSCEQNLNHDAMYWYRQDPGQGLRLIYYSQIVNDFQKGDIAEGYSVSREKKESFPLTVTSAQKNPTAFYLCASSIVATTGELFFGEGSRLTVL.

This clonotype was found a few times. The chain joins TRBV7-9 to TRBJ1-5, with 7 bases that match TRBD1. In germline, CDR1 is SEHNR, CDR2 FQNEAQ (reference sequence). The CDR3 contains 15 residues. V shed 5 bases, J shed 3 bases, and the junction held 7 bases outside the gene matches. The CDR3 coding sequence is TGTGCCAGCAGCCGTACAGGGGAGGACAATCAGCCCCAGCATTTT. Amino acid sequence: CASSRTGEDNQPQHF.

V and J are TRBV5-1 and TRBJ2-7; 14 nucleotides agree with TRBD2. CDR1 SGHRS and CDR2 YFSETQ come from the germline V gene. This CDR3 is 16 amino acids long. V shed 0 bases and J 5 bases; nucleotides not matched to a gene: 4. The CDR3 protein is CASSLALGLAGDEQYF. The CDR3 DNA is TGCGCCAGCAGCTTGGCTTTGGGACTAGCGGGAGACGAGCAGTACTTC. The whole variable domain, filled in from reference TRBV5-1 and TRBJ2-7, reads KAGVTQTPRYLIKTRGQQVTLSCSPISGHRSVSWYQQTPGQGLQFLFEYFSETQRNKGNFPGRFSGRQFSNSRSEMNVSTLELGDSALYLCASSLALGLAGDEQYFGPGTRLTVT.

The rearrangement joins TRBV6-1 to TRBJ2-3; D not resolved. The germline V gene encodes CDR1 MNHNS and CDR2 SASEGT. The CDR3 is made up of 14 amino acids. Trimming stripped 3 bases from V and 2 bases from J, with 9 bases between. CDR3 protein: CASSEWDTTDTQYF. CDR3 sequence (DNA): TGTGCCAGCAGTGAGTGGGATACCACAGATACGCAGTATTTT.

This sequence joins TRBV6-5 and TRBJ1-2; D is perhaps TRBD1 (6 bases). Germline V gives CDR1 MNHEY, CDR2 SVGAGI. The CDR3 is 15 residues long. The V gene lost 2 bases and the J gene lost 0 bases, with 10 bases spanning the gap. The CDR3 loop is CASSYGGGSNYGYTF. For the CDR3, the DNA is TGTGCCAGCAGTTACGGGGGGGGCTCTAACTATGGCTACACCTTC.

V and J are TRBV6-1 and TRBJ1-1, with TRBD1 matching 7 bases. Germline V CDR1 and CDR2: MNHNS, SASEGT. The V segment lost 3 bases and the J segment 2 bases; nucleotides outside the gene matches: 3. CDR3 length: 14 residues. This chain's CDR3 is CASSETGRNTEAFF. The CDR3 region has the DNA TGTGCCAGCAGTGAGACAGGGCGAAACACTGAAGCTTTCTTT.

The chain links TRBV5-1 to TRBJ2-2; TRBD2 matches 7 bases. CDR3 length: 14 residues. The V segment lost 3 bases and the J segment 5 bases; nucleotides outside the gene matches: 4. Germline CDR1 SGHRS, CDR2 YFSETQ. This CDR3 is CASSSSGATGELFF. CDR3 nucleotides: TGCGCCAGCAGCTCAAGCGGGGCAACCGGGGAGCTGTTTTTT.

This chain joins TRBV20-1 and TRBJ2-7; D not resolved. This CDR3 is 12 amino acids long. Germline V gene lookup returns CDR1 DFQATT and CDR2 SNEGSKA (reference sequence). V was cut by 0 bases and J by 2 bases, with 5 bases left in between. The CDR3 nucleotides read TGCAGTGCTAGAGATCACGCCTACGAGCAGTACTTC. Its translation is CSARDHAYEQYF.

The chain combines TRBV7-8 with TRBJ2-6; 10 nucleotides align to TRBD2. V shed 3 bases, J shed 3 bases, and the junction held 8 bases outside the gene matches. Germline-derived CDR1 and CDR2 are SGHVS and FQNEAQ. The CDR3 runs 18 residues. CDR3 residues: CASSFGASGSGGANVLTF. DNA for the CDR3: TGTGCCAGCAGCTTTGGTGCTAGCGGGAGTGGTGGGGCCAACGTCCTGACTTTC.

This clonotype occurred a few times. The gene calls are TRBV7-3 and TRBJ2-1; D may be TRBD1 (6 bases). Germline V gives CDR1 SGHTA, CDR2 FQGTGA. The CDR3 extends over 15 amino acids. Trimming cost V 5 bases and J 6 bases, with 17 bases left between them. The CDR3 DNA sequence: TGTGCCAGCAGCCTAGGGGGACACGGATTCAATGAGCAGTTCTTC. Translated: CASSLGGHGFNEQFF.

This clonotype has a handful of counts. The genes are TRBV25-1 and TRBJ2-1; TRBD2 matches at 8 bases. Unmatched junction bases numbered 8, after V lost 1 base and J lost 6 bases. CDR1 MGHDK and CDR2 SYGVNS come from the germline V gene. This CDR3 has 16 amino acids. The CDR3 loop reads CASSEFVGGAPNEQFF. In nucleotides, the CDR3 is TGTGCCAGCAGTGAATTCGTCGGGGGGGCCCCCAATGAGCAGTTCTTC.

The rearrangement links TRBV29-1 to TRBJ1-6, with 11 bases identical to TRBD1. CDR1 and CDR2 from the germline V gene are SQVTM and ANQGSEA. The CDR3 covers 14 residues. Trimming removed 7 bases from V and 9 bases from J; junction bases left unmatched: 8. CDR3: CSDRDRGEASPLHF. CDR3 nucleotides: TGCAGCGACCGGGACAGGGGGGAGGCTTCACCCCTCCACTTT.

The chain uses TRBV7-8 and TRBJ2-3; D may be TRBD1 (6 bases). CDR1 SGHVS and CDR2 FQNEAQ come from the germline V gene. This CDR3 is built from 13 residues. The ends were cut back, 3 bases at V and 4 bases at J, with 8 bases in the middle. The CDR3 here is CASSFTGPDTQYF. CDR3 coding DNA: TGTGCCAGCAGCTTCACAGGGCCAGATACGCAGTATTTT.

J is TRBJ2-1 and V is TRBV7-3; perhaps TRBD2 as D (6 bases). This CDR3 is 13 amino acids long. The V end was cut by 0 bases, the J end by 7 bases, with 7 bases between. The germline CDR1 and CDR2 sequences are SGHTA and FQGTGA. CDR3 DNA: TGTGCCAGCAGCTTAACCGGGAGAAATGAGCAGTTCTTC. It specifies CASSLTGRNEQFF.

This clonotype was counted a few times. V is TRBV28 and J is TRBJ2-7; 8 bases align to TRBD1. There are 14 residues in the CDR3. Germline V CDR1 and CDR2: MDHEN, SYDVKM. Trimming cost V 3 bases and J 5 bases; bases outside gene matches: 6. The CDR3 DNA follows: TGTGCCAGCAGTTTCTGGACAGGGCCAAACGAGCAGTACTTC. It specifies CASSFWTGPNEQYF.

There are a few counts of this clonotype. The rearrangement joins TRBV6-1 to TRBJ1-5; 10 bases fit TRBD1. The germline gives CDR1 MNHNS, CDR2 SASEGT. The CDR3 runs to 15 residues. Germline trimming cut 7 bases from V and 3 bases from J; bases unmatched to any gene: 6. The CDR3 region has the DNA TGTGCCAGCACTACCGGGACAGGGGTCAATCAGCCCCAGCATTTT. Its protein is CASTTGTGVNQPQHF.

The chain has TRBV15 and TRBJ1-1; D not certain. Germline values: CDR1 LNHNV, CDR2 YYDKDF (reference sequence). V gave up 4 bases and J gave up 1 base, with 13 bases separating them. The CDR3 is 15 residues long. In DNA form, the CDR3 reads TGTGCCACCAGCAAACCCTGGAGGCAGAACACTGAAGCTTTCTTT. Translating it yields CATSKPWRQNTEAFF.

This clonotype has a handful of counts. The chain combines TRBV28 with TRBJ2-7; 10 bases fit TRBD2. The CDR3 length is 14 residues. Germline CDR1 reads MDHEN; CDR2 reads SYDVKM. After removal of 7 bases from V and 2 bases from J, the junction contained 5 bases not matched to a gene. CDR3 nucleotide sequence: TGTGCCAGCACCCCAGCGGGAGGGCCCTACGAGCAGTACTTC. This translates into CASTPAGGPYEQYF.

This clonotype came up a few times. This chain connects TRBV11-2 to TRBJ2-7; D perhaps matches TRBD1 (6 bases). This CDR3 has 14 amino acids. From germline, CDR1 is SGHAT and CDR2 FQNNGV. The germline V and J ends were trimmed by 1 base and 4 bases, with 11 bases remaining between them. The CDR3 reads CASSLGGGIYEQYF. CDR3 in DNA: TGTGCCAGCAGCTTAGGTGGGGGCATATACGAGCAGTACTTC. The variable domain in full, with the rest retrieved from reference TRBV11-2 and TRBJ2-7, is EAGVAQSPRYKIIEKRQSVAFWCNPISGHATLYWYQQILGQGPKLLIQFQNNGVVDDSQLPKDRFSAERLKGVDSTLKIQPAKLEDSAVYLCASSLGGGIYEQYFGPGTRLTVT.

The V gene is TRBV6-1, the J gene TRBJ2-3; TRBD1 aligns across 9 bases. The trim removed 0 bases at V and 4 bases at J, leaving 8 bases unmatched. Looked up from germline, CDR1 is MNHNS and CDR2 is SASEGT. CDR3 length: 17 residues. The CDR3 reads CASSEAPGTGFADTQYF. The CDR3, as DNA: TGTGCCAGCAGTGAAGCCCCCGGGACAGGGTTCGCAGATACGCAGTATTTT.

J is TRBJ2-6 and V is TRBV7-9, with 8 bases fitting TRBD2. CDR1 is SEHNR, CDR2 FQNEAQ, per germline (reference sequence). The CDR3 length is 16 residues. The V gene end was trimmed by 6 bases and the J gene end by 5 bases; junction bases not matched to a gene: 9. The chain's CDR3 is CASSPPGGARANVLTF. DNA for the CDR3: TGTGCCAGCAGTCCCCCCGGGGGGGCGCGGGCCAACGTCCTGACTTTC.

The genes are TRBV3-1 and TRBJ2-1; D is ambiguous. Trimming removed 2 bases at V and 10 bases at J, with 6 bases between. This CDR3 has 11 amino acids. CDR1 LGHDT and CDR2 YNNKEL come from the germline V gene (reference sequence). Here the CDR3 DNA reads TGTGCCAGCAGCCAATATCAGGAGCAGTTCTTC. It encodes CASSQYQEQFF.